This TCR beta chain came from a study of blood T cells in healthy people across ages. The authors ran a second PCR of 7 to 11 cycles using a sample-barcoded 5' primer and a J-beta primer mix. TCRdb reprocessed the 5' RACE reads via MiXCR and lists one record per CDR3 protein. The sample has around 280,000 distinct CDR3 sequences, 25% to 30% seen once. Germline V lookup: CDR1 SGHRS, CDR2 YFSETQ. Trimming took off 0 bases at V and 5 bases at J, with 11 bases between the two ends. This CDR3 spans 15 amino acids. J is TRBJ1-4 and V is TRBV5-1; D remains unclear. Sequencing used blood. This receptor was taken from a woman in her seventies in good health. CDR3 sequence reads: CASSLGGLQNEKLFF. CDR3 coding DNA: TGCGCCAGCAGCTTGGGAGGTCTACAGAATGAAAAACTGTTTTTT.